This T cell receptor beta chain originates from a study of breast tumors, draining lymph nodes, adjacent tissues. Samples came from axillary lymph nodes draining the breast cancer. This clonotype was detected many times. TCRdb analysed the multiplex PCR reads with MiXCR anew, one entry per CDR3 protein. The data show some 200,000 distinct CDR3 sequences, 31% seen once. Germline V gene lookup returns CDR1 ENHRY and CDR2 SYGVKD. The CDR3 sequence is 12 residues long. The J segment lost 9 bases and the V segment lost 3 bases, leaving 4 bases of the junction unmatched. The source material was axillary lymph node tissue. This clonotype was sampled from a female donor with breast cancer. Some clones in this sample may be carry-over from other donors' samples. The chain uses TRBV10-3 and TRBJ2-7, with TRBD1 matching over 8 bases. The CDR3 DNA reads TGTGCCATCAGTGAAGGACAGGGTGGGCAGTACTTC. Its translation: CAISEGQGGQYF.